The clone carrying this T cell receptor (beta chain) was seen at least ten times. Its antigen is not identified. Amplification from RNA transcripts yielded the TCR beta CDR3 regions. First-round RT-PCR with HTBI primers preceded a second-round multiplex PCR. MiXCR, run by TCRdb on the multiplex PCR reads, gives a single entry per CDR3 protein. The table lists approximately 700,000 distinct CDR3 sequences, about two fifths of them singletons, with roughly 3.5% in the top ten. These data originate in a study of Graves' ophthalmopathy and Graves' hyperthyroidism. Study-level findings and limits: Detection in blood was also observed for most expanded thyroid clonotypes above 0.001 frequency. Distinction of ophthalmopathy from stable hyperthyroidism by a 13-signature model reached about 87% sensitivity and just under 84% specificity.

Ophthalmopathy donors' eye disease showed moderate-to-severe activity, CAS of at least 3, NOSPECS of at least 4 and duration under 3 months. The sequence was collected from an adult man with Graves' ophthalmopathy. The sample was peripheral blood.

As DNA, the CDR3 is TGTGCCAGCAGCGTAGGCGCGGATGGTGAGACCCAGTACTTC. Amino acid sequence: CASSVGADGETQYF. This rearrangement joins TRBV9 to TRBJ2-5; no firm D call. This CDR3 is built from 14 residues. In germline, CDR1 is SGDLS, CDR2 YYNGEE. The V end was cut by 0 bases, the J end by 5 bases, with 11 bases between.